The 16 T cell receptor beta chains below all came from one sample that was sequenced in a study of shared clonotypes between healthy human individuals. Method: immunoSEQ multiplex PCR; TCRdb's copy keeps in-frame clones and lacks some. This table has a few million clones, more than 85% appearing once. The sequencing sample was made of naive CD4+ T cells from PBMCs. Subset specified: CD45RA+ positively selected. The receptor source for this set is a man between 18 and 29 years old in good health. Some clones in this sample may be carry-over from other donors' samples.

V and J are TRBV11-2 and TRBJ2-7; 8 nucleotides match TRBD1. V lost 2 bases and J lost 2; bases outside the gene matches: 8. This CDR3 contains 16 residues. Germline CDR1 is SGHAT and CDR2 is FQNNGV. The CDR3 nucleotides are TGTGCCAGCAGCTTATCTCGTGGGACAGGAACCTACGAGCAGTACTTC. It translates to CASSLSRGTGTYEQYF.

The chain links TRBV20-1 to TRBJ2-7; tentatively, D is TRBD2 (6 bases). Trimming left V 7 bases short and J 6 bases short, with 13 bases between. The CDR3 totals 11 residues. The germline gives CDR1 DFQATT, CDR2 SNEGSKA (reference sequence). The CDR3 loop reads CSVERALEQYF. In DNA, the CDR3 is TGCAGTGTGGAGCGGGCCCTCGAGCAGTACTTC.

The chain couples TRBV7-2 to TRBJ1-1; no firm D call. Germline CDR1 is SGHTA and CDR2 is FQGNSA. This CDR3 comprises 14 residues. Trimming pared 2 bases from V and 4 bases from J, leaving 11 bases between. CDR3 bases: TGTGCCAGCAGCTTATGGCCAGGCGGCACTGAAGCTTTCTTT. This encodes CASSLWPGGTEAFF.

This clone was picked up one time. The chain joins TRBV5-1 to TRBJ2-1; D gene unclear. Germline lookup yields CDR1 SGHRS and CDR2 YFSETQ. This CDR3 has 15 amino acids. The germline V and J ends were trimmed by 1 base and 6 bases, with 14 bases remaining between them. The CDR3 spells CASSLHPDPINEQFF. Written as DNA, the CDR3 is TGCGCCAGCAGCTTGCATCCCGACCCCATCAATGAGCAGTTCTTC. The full variable domain, its missing parts supplied by reference TRBV5-1 and TRBJ2-1, is KAGVTQTPRYLIKTRGQQVTLSCSPISGHRSVSWYQQTPGQGLQFLFEYFSETQRNKGNFPGRFSGRQFSNSRSEMNVSTLELGDSALYLCASSLHPDPINEQFFGPGTRLTVL.

This clone has a single count. The rearrangement uses TRBV6-4 and TRBJ2-2; 8 bases are shared with TRBD1. V shed 6 bases, J shed 4 bases, and the junction held 4 bases outside the gene matches. CDR1 is MRHNA and CDR2 is SNTAGT in the germline V gene. The CDR3 loop spans 14 amino acids. The CDR3 reads CASRDRVSTGELFF. In DNA, the CDR3 is TGTGCCAGCAGGGACAGGGTCAGCACCGGGGAGCTGTTTTTT.

Worth noting for this clone: Other DNA sequences from this sample encode an identical CDR3 as well. The CDR3 loop reads CASSLQGAGEQYF. CDR3 sequence (DNA): TGTGCCAGCAGCTTACAGGGGGCGGGTGAGCAGTACTTC. V usage is TRBV7-9 and J usage is TRBJ2-7; 8 nucleotides line up with TRBD1. Per the germline V gene, CDR1 is SEHNR and CDR2 is FQNEAQ (reference sequence). V was pared by 2 bases and J by 7 bases, with 4 bases of the junction left unmatched. The CDR3 loop spans 13 amino acids.

The CDR3 coding sequence is TGTGCCAGCAGCTTAGTCCATTCGATGGCGGGGTCCAATGAGCAGTTCTTC. Amino acid sequence: CASSLVHSMAGSNEQFF. The chain uses TRBV7-2 and TRBJ2-1; weak D call: TRBD2 (6 bases). Trimming took off 1 base at V and 6 bases at J, with 19 bases between the two ends. This CDR3 comprises 17 residues. Germline CDR1 SGHTA, CDR2 FQGNSA.

The rearrangement links TRBV29-1 to TRBJ2-2, with D perhaps TRBD1 or TRBD2 (5 bases each). V was cut by 1 base and J by 8 bases, with 14 bases left in between. There are 14 residues in the CDR3. CDR1 is SQVTM and CDR2 is ANQGSEA in the germline V gene. CDR3 DNA sequence: TGCAGCGTTGAAGCAGGACTCCAGGGAGGGGAGCTGTTTTTT. Translation: CSVEAGLQGGELFF.

This chain links TRBV5-1 with TRBJ1-1, with TRBD1 matching over 7 bases. Germline V lookup: CDR1 SGHRS, CDR2 YFSETQ. Germline trimming cut 4 bases from V and 4 bases from J; bases unmatched to any gene: 7. The length of the CDR3 is 14 residues. CDR3 DNA: TGCGCCAGCAGCACCGTCCAGGGGGGCACTGAAGCTTTCTTT. This encodes CASSTVQGGTEAFF.

The chain has TRBV9 and TRBJ2-7; D unclear. V was cut by 7 bases and J by 2 bases, with 13 bases left in between. Germline V gene sequence: CDR1 SGDLS, CDR2 YYNGEE. The CDR3 length is 13 residues. The CDR3 sequence: CASSPQVTYEQYF. The CDR3 DNA reads TGTGCCAGCTCACCGCAGGTTACCTACGAGCAGTACTTC.

The chain couples TRBV10-3 to TRBJ1-3; no firm D call. The ends were cut back, 0 bases at V and 2 bases at J, with 11 bases in the middle. CDR3 length: 16 amino acids. The germline gives CDR1 ENHRY, CDR2 SYGVKD. CDR3 DNA: TGTGCCATCAGTGAGTCGGCTGGCGGAGCTGGAAACACCATATATTTT. This codes for CAISESAGGAGNTIYF.

The J gene is TRBJ1-2, the V gene TRBV14; D may be TRBD1 (5 bases). CDR3 size: 17 residues. CDR1 is SGHDN and CDR2 is FVKESK in the germline V gene. V gave up 2 bases and J gave up 4 bases, with 20 bases separating them. The CDR3, as DNA: TGTGCCAGCAGCCAACACCCTATCTGGGGGACTTCCTATGGCTACACCTTC. Translating it yields CASSQHPIWGTSYGYTF.

This clone was seen once. This chain links TRBV2 with TRBJ2-7; D possibly corresponds to TRBD1 (6 bases). The CDR3 covers 20 residues. V shed 7 bases and J shed 3 bases, with 34 bases lying between them. Germline CDR1 reads SNHLY; CDR2 reads FYNNEI. CDR3 residues: CASTERYVDIRTELNYEQYF. The DNA of the CDR3 is TGTGCCAGCACAGAGAGATATGTAGATATAAGGACAGAACTTAACTACGAGCAGTACTTC. The entire variable domain, with the rest obtained from reference TRBV2 and TRBJ2-7, is as follows: EPEVTQTPSHQVTQMGQEVILRCVPISNHLYFYWYRQILGQKVEFLVSFYNNEISEKSEIFDDQFSVERPDGSNFTLKIRSTKLEDSAMYFCASTERYVDIRTELNYEQYFGPGTRLTVT.

This clone was seen only once. This sequence joins TRBV30 and TRBJ1-2; no clear D. The V and J ends lost 4 bases and 0 bases respectively, with 9 bases between them. Looked up from germline, CDR1 is GTSNPN and CDR2 is SVGIG (reference sequence). The CDR3 is made up of 13 amino acids. As DNA, the CDR3 is TGTGCCTGGACAGCCGCCGCTAACTATGGCTACACCTTC. Translated: CAWTAAANYGYTF.

The rearrangement uses TRBV27 and TRBJ1-4; no firm D call. In germline, CDR1 is MNHEY, CDR2 SMNVEV (reference sequence). V lost 4 bases to trimming and J lost 5 bases, with 11 bases between them. This CDR3 has 14 amino acids. Here the CDR3 DNA reads TGTGCCAGCAGTTCCGGGCGGATGAATGAAAAACTGTTTTTT. Its protein is CASSSGRMNEKLFF.

This clone is a singleton in its sample. DNA for the CDR3: TGTGCCAGCAGACACGACAGGGGGGACACTGAAGCTTTCTTT. Residues: CASRHDRGDTEAFF. This chain joins TRBV7-9 and TRBJ1-1, with 9 bases aligning to TRBD1. With V trimmed by 6 bases and J by 3 bases, 5 bases remained unmatched. The germline gives CDR1 SEHNR, CDR2 FQNEAQ (reference sequence). This CDR3 spans 14 amino acids.